This entry concerns a single TCR beta chain. This record comes from a study of cytomegalovirus exposure and HLA in healthy donors. Study-wide context: Later, an analysis reported that the 130 or so validation repertoires had used the same platform as the roughly 660 first-cohort repertoires.

Using immunoSEQ multiplex PCR, the repertoire was profiled, and TCRdb retains in-frame clones only, with some absent. The sample includes 160,000 or so clones, 88% seen only once; the top ten take 2.5% to 3%. The CDR3 has 17 amino acids. Germline CDR1 is SGDLS and CDR2 is YYNGEE. V shed 4 bases, J shed 5 bases, and the junction held 11 bases outside the gene matches. V and J are TRBV9 and TRBJ2-3; 12 bases map to TRBD2. The clonotype originates from a young man in good health and CMV-seronegative. Sequencing input: PBMCs. CDR3 in amino acids: CASSQTSGRTFGDTQYF. As DNA, the CDR3 is TGTGCCAGCAGCCAAACTAGCGGGAGGACCTTCGGAGATACGCAGTATTTT.